This entry concerns a single T cell receptor (beta chain). Its cognate antigen is unknown. The entry originates in a study of blood T cells in healthy people across ages. The V end was cut by 8 bases, the J end by 1 base, with 14 bases between. Germline V lookup: CDR1 ENHRY, CDR2 SYGVKD. The CDR3 extends over 14 amino acids. The study, taken as a whole, reports: A roughly linear age-dependent decrease characterized TCR beta diversity per million T cells.

Together with a sample-barcoded 5' primer, a J-beta primer mix was included in a second PCR lasting roughly 6 to 12 cycles. Every cDNA was tagged by a template-switch adaptor with 12 random nucleotides. TCRdb ran MiXCR on the 5' RACE reads and lists one entry per CDR3 protein. The table has around 1,000,000 distinct CDR3 sequences, less than 25% seen once; the top ten hold approximately 0.7%. Russia was home to the donors, healthy Caucasian individuals aged 6 to 90. This same sample was also taken into another study, of T cells of mothers and their children. In that study: The TCR beta CDR3 read count exceeded 8.5 million for each mother and was about 3.1 million for each child.

The sequencing input was blood. J is TRBJ2-5 and V is TRBV10-3; maybe TRBD1 (6 bases). The clonotype was recovered from a girl aged 2 to 9 in good health. The CDR3 bases are TGTGCCATCTCGGGTCGAGGGGGCCAAGAGACCCAGTACTTC. Its protein product is CAISGRGGQETQYF.